Each of the 24 T cell receptor beta chains below was sequenced from the same sample in a study of OX40 agonist ivuxolimab in advanced cancers. Measured with immunoSEQ multiplex PCR; TCRdb has only the in-frame clones, and not every one. The top ten clones hold over 15% of a sample with about 37,000 clones, about 90% of them seen once. The sample here was CD4+ or CD8+ T cells sorted from blood, taken in a trial of the OX40 agonist ivuxolimab. These receptors all stem from an adult with an advanced solid tumor such as melanoma, head and neck, liver or kidney cancer.

The chain joins TRBV7-9 to TRBJ1-1, with no clear D. From germline, CDR1 is SEHNR and CDR2 FQNEAQ (reference sequence). CDR3 length: 18 amino acids. Trimming pared 6 bases from V and 7 bases from J, leaving 30 bases between. CDR3 in amino acids: CASSYKAVGTSARIEAFF. CDR3 coding DNA: TGTGCCAGCAGTTACAAAGCGGTGGGTACCTCGGCGCGAATTGAAGCTTTCTTT.

This chain uses TRBV7-9 with TRBJ1-2; 9 bases fit TRBD1. V shed 5 bases and J 6 bases; nucleotides not matched to a gene: 7. The CDR3 totals 14 residues. Germline assignment: CDR1 SEHNR and CDR2 FQNEAQ (reference sequence). CDR3 DNA: TGTGCCAGCAGCACATTAAGGACAGGGGATGGCTACACCTTC. It is translated as CASSTLRTGDGYTF.

The gene calls are TRBV7-9 and TRBJ2-7; weak D call: TRBD2 (5 bases). V lost 1 base, J lost 4 bases, and 20 bases lay in between. The CDR3 is 17 amino acids. Per germline, CDR1 SEHNR and CDR2 FQNEAQ (reference sequence). The CDR3 here is CASSLGSLSESGYEQYF. The CDR3 coding sequence is TGTGCCAGCAGCTTAGGGTCCCTCTCGGAATCGGGGTACGAGCAGTACTTC. The whole variable domain, filled in from reference TRBV7-9 and TRBJ2-7, reads DTGVSQNPRHKITKRGQNVTFRCDPISEHNRLYWYRQTLGQGPEFLTYFQNEAQLEKSRLLSDRFSAERPKGSFSTLEIQRTEQGDSAMYLCASSLGSLSESGYEQYFGPGTRLTVT.

The chain is built from TRBV13 and TRBJ2-6, with D unclear. This CDR3 is built from 15 residues. The V end lost 4 bases, the J end lost 3 bases, and 10 bases lay between the germline ends. Germline V gene data show CDR1 as PRHDT and CDR2 as FYEKMQ (reference sequence). CDR3 sequence: CASSSRVDGANVLTF. As DNA, the CDR3 is TGTGCCAGCAGCTCCCGGGTGGATGGGGCCAACGTCCTGACTTTC.

The chain has TRBV9 and TRBJ1-1; 8 bases fit TRBD1. The CDR3 covers 15 residues. V gave up 4 bases and J gave up 4 bases; unmatched junction bases: 9. Germline CDR1 is SGDLS and CDR2 is YYNGEE. This CDR3 is CASSPRTGRGTEAFF. The CDR3 DNA reads TGTGCCAGCAGCCCCCGGACAGGGAGGGGCACTGAAGCTTTCTTT.

This clone appeared a few times. The J gene is TRBJ2-2, the V gene TRBV9, with 11 bases fitting TRBD2. This CDR3 region has 16 residues. V trimming: 4 bases; J trimming: 7 bases; junction bases outside the gene matches: 9. Germline assignment: CDR1 SGDLS and CDR2 YYNGEE. CDR3 DNA: TGTGCCAGCAGCCCTTTCACTAGCGGGGGAAGCGGGGAGCTGTTTTTT. This codes for CASSPFTSGGSGELFF.

The CDR3 sequence is CAWSGGRGAHEQYF. CDR3 nucleotide sequence: TGTGCCTGGAGTGGGGGACGGGGGGCCCACGAGCAGTACTTC. This chain connects TRBV30 to TRBJ2-7, with D perhaps TRBD2 (7 bases). V lost 1 base, J lost 5 bases, and 15 bases lay in between. The CDR3 covers 14 residues. Germline V gives CDR1 GTSNPN, CDR2 SVGIG (reference sequence).

The J gene is TRBJ1-6, the V gene TRBV2; weak D call: TRBD1 (5 bases). The CDR3 is 15 amino acids. The germline CDR1 and CDR2 sequences are SNHLY and FYNNEI. The ends were cut back, 6 bases at V and 10 bases at J, with 19 bases in the middle. The CDR3 DNA sequence: TGTGCCAGCAGGCGGACACTTTTGGGTGACTCACCCCTCCACTTT. Protein sequence: CASRRTLLGDSPLHF.

This CDR3 reads CASSKLGVGEKLFF. In nucleotides, the CDR3 is TGTGCCAGCAGTAAACTCGGGGTGGGGGAAAAACTGTTTTTT. The rearrangement links TRBV27 to TRBJ1-4; no firm D call. The CDR3 runs to 14 residues. Germline V gene lookup returns CDR1 MNHEY and CDR2 SMNVEV (reference sequence). Trimming stripped 5 bases from V and 8 bases from J, with 15 bases between.

The rearrangement uses TRBV5-1 and TRBJ2-3; no clear D. The CDR3 has 16 residues. V lost 0 bases to trimming and J lost 0 bases, with 11 bases between them. CDR1 SGHRS and CDR2 YFSETQ come from the germline V gene. Here the CDR3 reads CASSLAIETSTDTQYF. The CDR3 coding sequence is TGCGCCAGCAGCTTGGCTATAGAAACTAGCACAGATACGCAGTATTTT. Combining the CDR3 with reference TRBV5-1 and TRBJ2-3 gives the whole variable domain KAGVTQTPRYLIKTRGQQVTLSCSPISGHRSVSWYQQTPGQGLQFLFEYFSETQRNKGNFPGRFSGRQFSNSRSEMNVSTLELGDSALYLCASSLAIETSTDTQYFGPGTRLTVL.

The chain links TRBV10-3 to TRBJ1-2; D not resolved. Germline values: CDR1 ENHRY, CDR2 SYGVKD. CDR3 size: 14 residues. V lost 0 bases and J 2 bases, leaving 7 bases between the germline ends. The CDR3 DNA sequence: TGTGCCATCAGTGAGTCGACATACAACTATGGCTACACCTTC. Translated, it gives CAISESTYNYGYTF.

J is TRBJ1-1 and V is TRBV12-5, with D uncertain. The CDR3 is 12 residues long. Trimming took 1 base from V and 5 from J, leaving 5 bases between them. Germline CDR1 LGHNT, CDR2 FRNRAP. The CDR3 loop reads CASGLGQTEAFF. CDR3 DNA sequence: TGTGCTAGTGGTTTGGGCCAGACTGAAGCTTTCTTT.

This clone has only a few counts. The chain combines TRBV6-5 with TRBJ2-2; no reliable D call. V lost 5 bases and J lost 3, with 7 bases in between. This CDR3 has 13 amino acids. Germline V gene sequence: CDR1 MNHEY, CDR2 SVGAGI. For the CDR3, the DNA is TGTGCCAGCAGTGAATCGGACACCGGGGAGCTGTTTTTT. It yields the protein CASSESDTGELFF.

This clone has just a few counts. The chain recombines TRBV7-8 with TRBJ2-5, with 10 positions matching TRBD1. V shed 6 bases, J shed 5 bases, and the junction held 21 bases outside the gene matches. From germline, CDR1 is SGHVS and CDR2 FQNEAQ. This CDR3 has 19 amino acids. CDR3: CASRTSAGPTGQGMETQYF. The CDR3 region has the DNA TGTGCCAGCAGAACCTCCGCGGGTCCCACGGGACAGGGGATGGAGACCCAGTACTTC.

The chain links TRBV7-2 to TRBJ2-7, with 7 bases aligning to TRBD2. CDR1 SGHTA and CDR2 FQGNSA come from the germline V gene. Unmatched junction bases numbered 3, after V lost 1 base and J lost 3 bases. The CDR3 contains 14 residues. The CDR3 loop is CASSLGGGGYEQYF. DNA of the CDR3: TGTGCCAGCAGCTTAGGCGGGGGAGGCTACGAGCAGTACTTC.

The J gene is TRBJ2-1, the V gene TRBV5-6, with D tentatively TRBD1 (6 bases). Germline CDR1 and CDR2: SGHDT and YYEEEE. The V and J ends lost 5 bases and 0 bases respectively, with 15 bases between them. This CDR3 has 16 amino acids. In DNA, the CDR3 is TGTGCCAGCAGTTATCCCGGACAGAGCTCCTACAATGAGCAGTTCTTC. It specifies CASSYPGQSSYNEQFF.

The chain recombines TRBV5-6 with TRBJ2-3; 7 bases are shared with TRBD2. Trimming at V came to 0 bases and at J to 5 bases, leaving 3 bases not matched to a gene. The CDR3 sequence is 14 residues long. CDR1 and CDR2 (germline): SGHDT, YYEEEE. This CDR3 reads CASSLGDYGDTQYF. Written as DNA, the CDR3 is TGTGCCAGCAGCTTGGGGGACTATGGAGATACGCAGTATTTT.

The chain uses TRBV15 and TRBJ2-1; a weak D match, TRBD2 (6 bases). The CDR3 extends over 14 amino acids. The germline gives CDR1 LNHNV, CDR2 YYDKDF (reference sequence). Trimming took 8 bases from V and 6 from J, leaving 17 bases between them. The CDR3 nucleotides are TGTGCCACCGTCCGGGACTCTTACCTCAATGAGCAGTTCTTC. The encoded protein is CATVRDSYLNEQFF.

J is TRBJ1-2 and V is TRBV5-1, with D possibly matching TRBD1 (5 bases). The CDR3 runs to 12 residues. CDR1 is SGHRS, CDR2 YFSETQ, per germline. V was clipped by 1 base and J by 6 bases, with 7 bases between them. CDR3 region: CASSLQGDGYTF. Written as DNA, the CDR3 is TGCGCCAGCAGCTTGCAGGGTGATGGCTACACCTTC.

CDR3 in DNA: TGTGCCAGCAGCTTAACAGCGGGGTCCGACGAGCAGTACTTC. Protein product: CASSLTAGSDEQYF. The rearrangement links TRBV7-9 to TRBJ2-7; 7 bases agree with TRBD2. Losses at the gene ends were 2 bases for V and 5 bases for J; bases not matched to a gene: 6. The CDR3 runs to 14 residues. Per the germline V gene, CDR1 is SEHNR and CDR2 is FQNEAQ (reference sequence).

V and J are TRBV12-5 and TRBJ1-1; D unclear. Germline-derived CDR1 and CDR2 are LGHNT and FRNRAP. The V end was cut by 1 base, the J end by 1 base, with 7 bases between. This CDR3 has 14 amino acids. The CDR3 loop reads CASGLGHRNTEAFF. The CDR3 bases are TGTGCTAGTGGTTTGGGACACAGGAACACTGAAGCTTTCTTT.

The chain employs TRBV19 and TRBJ1-2, with no clear D. Germline V CDR1 and CDR2: LNHDA, SQIVND (reference sequence). The CDR3 sequence is 14 residues long. V gave up 1 base and J gave up 2 bases, with 8 bases separating them. CDR3: CASSIVGLNYGYTF. The CDR3, as DNA: TGTGCCAGTAGTATAGTTGGCCTAAACTATGGCTACACCTTC.

In this sample, this clone turned up a few times. This chain links TRBV7-9 with TRBJ1-4; perhaps TRBD1 as D (6 bases). Trimming stripped 6 bases from V and 6 bases from J, with 26 bases between. The germline V gene has CDR1 SEHNR and CDR2 FQNEAQ (reference sequence). The CDR3 covers 18 residues. The CDR3: CASRTPTGSKEGDEKLFF. The CDR3 DNA follows: TGTGCCAGCAGGACACCGACAGGTTCCAAAGAGGGGGATGAAAAACTGTTTTTT.

The gene calls are TRBV11-2 and TRBJ2-5, with TRBD2 matching 14 bases. Germline trimming cut 3 bases from V and 4 bases from J; bases unmatched to any gene: 1. Per the germline V gene, CDR1 is SGHAT and CDR2 is FQNNGV. This CDR3 spans 15 amino acids. The DNA of the CDR3 is TGTGCCAGCAGCTTCGGACTAGCGGGGGGAGAGACCCAGTACTTC. This gives the protein CASSFGLAGGETQYF.